Detailed here is one T cell receptor beta chain. The sample belongs to a study of cytomegalovirus exposure and HLA in healthy donors. Primers for the PCR totalled 60 Vbeta and 13 Jbeta. Per the original data handling: An analysis performed later counted about 80 million unique TCR beta chains (roughly 11 million of them shared). Assay used: immunoSEQ multiplex PCR; TCRdb lists only in-frame clones, some missing. V, J and clone size derive from that table, while D and trimming were established from the DNA sequence. Of 200,000 to 250,000 clones listed, around 80% are singletons. Trimming removed 5 bases from V and 3 bases from J, with 11 bases in between. The germline gives CDR1 SGHRS, CDR2 YFSETQ. The CDR3 is made up of 13 amino acids.

The TCR originated in a boy between 2 and 15 years old in good health and CMV-seronegative. The rearrangement uses TRBV5-1 and TRBJ1-1; possibly TRBD1 for D (6 bases). Sequencing input: PBMCs. The CDR3 sequence is CASRRGLDTEAFF. Written as DNA, the CDR3 is TGCGCCAGCAGGAGGGGGTTAGACACTGAAGCTTTCTTT.